One and the same sample provided the 7 T cell receptor beta chains below, sequenced in a study of blood T cell repertoires in COVID-19 (dated by TCRdb to about 2020). Library method: the immunoSEQ multiplex PCR assay. In TCRdb, the immuneACCESS table is reduced to in-frame sequences with V and J assigned. These tables do not hold every clone; where another copy was compared, an unresolved V gene accounts for under half, and the others remain unexplained. Recorded for this sample are hundreds of thousands of clones; about 85% of them occurred a single time. Jointly, the top ten make up 2% to 3% of the sample. The sample consisted of PBMCs or T cells enriched from blood (not recorded which). The receptors were sampled from a woman aged 45 to 65 who had recovered from COVID-19.

This clone was recorded a few times. This chain uses TRBV30 with TRBJ2-3; 7 positions agree with TRBD2. Germline V gives CDR1 GTSNPN, CDR2 SVGIG (reference sequence). With V trimmed by 1 base and J by 1 base, 5 bases remained unmatched. The CDR3 is 15 amino acids. CDR3: CAWSDGLGGTDTQYF. The CDR3 DNA sequence: TGTGCCTGGAGTGACGGACTAGGCGGCACAGATACGCAGTATTTT. Drawing the rest from reference TRBV30 and TRBJ2-3, the complete variable domain is SQTIHQWPATLVQPVGSPLSLECTVEGTSNPNLYWYRQAAGRGLQLLFYSVGIGQISSEVPQNLSASRPQDRQFILSSKKLLLSDSGFYLCAWSDGLGGTDTQYFGPGTRLTVL.

The V call is TRBV2, the J call TRBJ2-3; D is possibly TRBD2 (6 bases). V lost 2 bases and J 3 bases, leaving 21 bases between the germline ends. This CDR3 has 18 amino acids. Germline CDR1 and CDR2: SNHLY and FYNNEI. The CDR3: CASSEWLGGQVKTDTQYF. DNA of the CDR3: TGTGCCAGCAGTGAATGGTTGGGGGGTCAGGTAAAAACAGATACGCAGTATTTT.

The V and J genes are TRBV27 and TRBJ2-7, with 9 positions matching TRBD1. V lost 4 bases, J lost 0 bases, and 4 bases stayed unmatched. CDR1 is MNHEY, CDR2 SMNVEV, per germline (reference sequence). There are 15 residues in the CDR3. This chain's CDR3 is CASSSGTGSSYEQYF. The CDR3 coding sequence is TGTGCCAGCAGTTCCGGGACAGGGAGCTCCTACGAGCAGTACTTC.

This clone was recorded a few times. The rearrangement links TRBV9 to TRBJ2-1, with a possible D match to TRBD1 (5 bases). This CDR3 is built from 16 residues. Trimming removed 0 bases from V and 7 bases from J, with 17 bases in between. Germline CDR1 is SGDLS and CDR2 is YYNGEE. The CDR3 spells CASSVADSPIFNEQFF. The DNA of the CDR3 is TGTGCCAGCAGCGTAGCTGACAGCCCGATCTTTAATGAGCAGTTCTTC.

In its sample, this clone was seen once. The chain is built from TRBV11-2 and TRBJ1-1; TRBD1 aligns across 7 bases. V lost 5 bases to trimming and J lost 6 bases; unmatched junction nucleotides: 9. The CDR3 runs 14 residues. From germline, CDR1 is SGHAT and CDR2 FQNNGV. The CDR3 bases are TGTGCCAGCAGCCCCGGGACAGAATTATCTGAAGCTTTCTTT. Translated, it gives CASSPGTELSEAFF.

This chain connects TRBV5-1 to TRBJ2-3; D may be TRBD1 (5 bases). This CDR3 has 13 amino acids. Looked up from germline, CDR1 is SGHRS and CDR2 is YFSETQ. V lost 1 base and J lost 7, with 10 bases in between. The CDR3 sequence: CASSLTDKNTQYF. In DNA form, the CDR3 reads TGCGCCAGCAGCTTGACGGACAAAAATACGCAGTATTTT.

This CDR3 is CASSPRTSGINEQFF. Written as DNA, the CDR3 is TGCGCCAGCAGCCCCCGGACTAGCGGGATCAATGAGCAGTTCTTC. This rearrangement joins TRBV5-1 to TRBJ2-1; 12 positions match TRBD2. V lost 4 bases to trimming and J lost 6 bases; unmatched junction nucleotides: 5. The CDR3 runs to 15 residues. Germline-derived CDR1 and CDR2 are SGHRS and YFSETQ.